These 24 T cell receptor beta chains were all obtained from the same sample, sequenced in a study of CD8+ T cells in alopecia areata. The sequencing template was cDNA reverse transcribed from extracted RNA. TCRdb keeps only in-frame clones here, not all; method: immunoSEQ multiplex PCR. The sample has some 150,000 clones, about 60% seen once. The starting material was CD4+ T cells sorted from blood, obtained at week 0. All receptors come from a human donor with alopecia areata.

This clone has more than one count but fewer than ten. The identical CDR3 is also encoded by other nucleotide sequences in the sample. The chain carries TRBV7-2 and TRBJ1-5, with no clear D. The CDR3 length is 13 residues. The germline V gene encodes CDR1 SGHTA and CDR2 FQGNSA. V was cut by 1 base and J by 0 bases, with 1 base left in between. In DNA, the CDR3 is TGTGCCAGCAGCTTAGTTAGCAATCAGCCCCAGCATTTT. Its translation is CASSLVSNQPQHF.

CDR3 in amino acids: CSATGTEASEQYF. The CDR3 DNA reads TGCAGCGCCACCGGGACAGAGGCATCCGAGCAGTACTTC. The chain employs TRBV29-1 and TRBJ2-7; 7 bases align to TRBD1. V was pared by 7 bases and J by 6 bases, with 12 bases of the junction left unmatched. The CDR3 length is 13 residues. The germline V gene encodes CDR1 SQVTM and CDR2 ANQGSEA.

A note on this clone: Mismatch with germline at one junction end may stem from a read error. V and J are TRBV4-2 and TRBJ2-6, with 8 bases aligning to TRBD1. This CDR3 has 17 amino acids. Looked up from germline, CDR1 is LGHNA and CDR2 is YNFKEQ. The CDR3: CASSHSDRVYAPKVLTF. In DNA, the CDR3 is TGTGCCAGCAGCCATTCGGACAGGGTTTATGCCCCCAAGGTCCTGACTTTC.

This clone has just one count. The chain uses TRBV30 and TRBJ2-7; the D gene is possibly TRBD1 (6 bases). The germline V gene encodes CDR1 GTSNPN and CDR2 SVGIG (reference sequence). There are 13 residues in the CDR3. V was pared by 2 bases and J by 4 bases, with 12 bases between. The CDR3 DNA is TGTGCCTGGAGTACAAACCAGGGGTACGAGCAGTACTTC. Encoded protein: CAWSTNQGYEQYF.

The count of this clone is one. The chain is built from TRBV7-2 and TRBJ2-7; TRBD1 aligns across 12 bases. Trimming at V came to 2 bases and at J to 4 bases, leaving 6 bases not matched to a gene. There are 16 residues in the CDR3. Germline V gives CDR1 SGHTA, CDR2 FQGNSA. The CDR3: CASSLSGTGGAYEQYF. The CDR3 DNA sequence: TGTGCCAGCAGCTTATCCGGGACAGGGGGCGCTTACGAGCAGTACTTC.

The chain is built from TRBV11-2 and TRBJ2-3, with D possibly being TRBD2 (6 bases). The CDR3 loop spans 16 amino acids. Germline lookup yields CDR1 SGHAT and CDR2 FQNNGV. V was trimmed by 6 bases and J by 1 base, leaving 17 bases between them. CDR3 sequence (DNA): TGTGCCAGCAGAGAAGGTGCGCGGGGCCGCACAGATACGCAGTATTTT. Translating it yields CASREGARGRTDTQYF.

The chain recombines TRBV5-1 with TRBJ1-5; D gene unclear. V was trimmed by 4 bases and J by 3 bases, leaving 14 bases between them. Germline loops: CDR1 SGHRS, CDR2 YFSETQ. The CDR3 has 15 residues. CDR3 in DNA: TGCGCCAGCAGCGTTCTCCGGCAGCTCAATCAGCCCCAGCATTTT. This translates into CASSVLRQLNQPQHF.

The CDR3: CASSGVGMNEQFF. The CDR3 DNA sequence: TGTGCCAGCAGTGGGGTAGGGATGAATGAGCAGTTCTTC. The chain combines TRBV2 with TRBJ2-1; D gene ambiguous. The CDR3 consists of 13 residues. V was pared by 4 bases and J by 7 bases, with 11 bases between. CDR1 is SNHLY and CDR2 is FYNNEI in the germline V gene.

Concerning this clone: Other DNA sequences in this sample translate to the same CDR3. The chain employs TRBV2 and TRBJ1-5; the D is unclear. Per the germline V gene, CDR1 is SNHLY and CDR2 is FYNNEI. Trimming removed 1 base from V and 4 bases from J, with 5 bases in between. This CDR3 has 13 amino acids. The CDR3 DNA sequence: TGTGCCAGCAGTGAAGAGGGAAATCAGCCCCAGCATTTT. The encoded protein is CASSEEGNQPQHF.

This clone was seen only a few times. This chain uses TRBV5-1 with TRBJ2-7, with D perhaps assigned TRBD1 or TRBD2 (5 bases each). Per the germline V gene, CDR1 is SGHRS and CDR2 is YFSETQ. This CDR3 comprises 16 residues. V dropped 3 bases and J dropped 0 bases, with 16 bases sitting between them. In nucleotides, the CDR3 is TGCGCCAGCAGCTGGGGGTCCAGTGGGTTCTCCTACGAGCAGTACTTC. Translating gives CASSWGSSGFSYEQYF.

V and J are TRBV6-5 and TRBJ1-5, with D unresolved. Trimming shortened V by 7 bases and J by 1 base, and 11 bases separated the two germline ends. The germline V gene encodes CDR1 MNHEY and CDR2 SVGAGI. The CDR3 covers 14 residues. The CDR3 spells CASTLMGSNQPQHF. The CDR3 nucleotides are TGTGCCAGCACCCTTATGGGGAGCAATCAGCCCCAGCATTTT.

The table lists this clone with a few counts. The chain has TRBV29-1 and TRBJ1-5, with 7 bases that match TRBD1. The CDR3 spans 13 residues. Trimming took 3 bases from V and 5 from J; bases not matched to a gene: 4. The germline V gene encodes CDR1 SQVTM and CDR2 ANQGSEA. The CDR3: CSVEQGGDQPQHF. CDR3 DNA: TGCAGCGTTGAGCAGGGGGGGGATCAGCCCCAGCATTTT.

This clone was detected once. The chain joins TRBV2 to TRBJ1-6; D possibly corresponds to TRBD1 (5 bases). V gave up 2 bases and J gave up 5 bases, with 10 bases separating them. CDR3 length: 15 amino acids. CDR1 is SNHLY and CDR2 is FYNNEI in the germline V gene. CDR3 sequence: CASSEIAGNNSPLHF. The CDR3 bases are TGTGCCAGCAGTGAAATAGCAGGGAATAATTCACCCCTCCACTTT.

The chain uses TRBV29-1 and TRBJ1-3, with TRBD1 matching over 7 bases. CDR3 length equals 15 residues. Per the germline V gene, CDR1 is SQVTM and CDR2 is ANQGSEA. V lost 6 bases to trimming and J lost 0 bases; unmatched junction nucleotides: 8. The CDR3: CSVTGTADSGNTIYF. The CDR3 DNA follows: TGCAGCGTAACGGGGACAGCGGACTCTGGAAACACCATATATTTT.

This clone was recorded a few times. This chain joins TRBV19 and TRBJ2-1; the match to TRBD2 covers 14 bases. With V trimmed by 9 bases and J by 9 bases, 7 bases remained unmatched. There are 14 residues in the CDR3. CDR1 is LNHDA, CDR2 SQIVND, per germline (reference sequence). DNA for the CDR3: TGTGCCAGCACGACTAGCGGGGGGGCCGGTGAGCAGTTCTTC. Translating it yields CASTTSGGAGEQFF.

This chain connects TRBV4-2 to TRBJ2-5; maybe TRBD1 (5 bases). Germline V gives CDR1 LGHNA, CDR2 YNFKEQ. The V gene lost 0 bases and the J gene lost 4 bases, with 12 bases spanning the gap. The CDR3 is 15 residues long. CDR3 protein: CASSQDLQGGETQYF. The CDR3 coding sequence is TGTGCCAGCAGCCAAGATCTCCAGGGTGGAGAGACCCAGTACTTC.

This chain connects TRBV29-1 to TRBJ2-2; no firm D call. V was trimmed by 6 bases and J by 4 bases, leaving 12 bases between them. In germline, CDR1 is SQVTM, CDR2 ANQGSEA. This CDR3 region has 13 residues. CDR3 sequence (DNA): TGCAGCGTGACGGGTCCAGGCACCGGGGAGCTGTTTTTT. Amino acids: CSVTGPGTGELFF.

This rearrangement joins TRBV10-3 to TRBJ2-7; D might be TRBD1 (5 bases). The CDR3 totals 13 residues. Germline values: CDR1 ENHRY, CDR2 SYGVKD. V was pared by 7 bases and J by 4 bases, with 14 bases between. CDR3 DNA sequence: TGTGCCATCACTGGCAGGGAAGGATACGAGCAGTACTTC. Translating it yields CAITGREGYEQYF.

Concerning this clone itself: This same CDR3 is encoded by further DNA sequences in the sample. The rearrangement links TRBV10-2 to TRBJ2-7; D gene uncertain. Trimming removed 5 bases from V and 7 bases from J, with 18 bases in between. Germline CDR1 and CDR2: WSHSY and SAAADI. The CDR3 runs to 14 residues. Here the CDR3 DNA reads TGCGCCAGCAGTCCTGGAACTCAGCCGAGAGAGCAGTACTTC. It specifies CASSPGTQPREQYF.

This clone was seen more than once but under ten times. The V gene is TRBV25-1, the J gene TRBJ2-6, with TRBD1 matching 7 bases. The junction had 4 bases not matched to a gene; V was cut back by 2 bases and J by 3 bases. This CDR3 has 16 amino acids. Germline lookup yields CDR1 MGHDK and CDR2 SYGVNS. Written as DNA, the CDR3 is TGTGCCAGCAGTGAAGACAGGGTTGATGGGGCCAACGTCCTGACTTTC. This translates into CASSEDRVDGANVLTF.

As for this clone: Other DNA sequences within the sample encode an identical CDR3. The chain combines TRBV30 with TRBJ2-3; no clear D. CDR3 size: 12 residues. CDR1 and CDR2 (germline): GTSNPN, SVGIG (reference sequence). Trimming took 0 bases from V and 4 from J, leaving 5 bases between them. The CDR3 region is CAWSVNADTQYF. The CDR3 bases are TGTGCCTGGAGTGTGAACGCAGATACGCAGTATTTT.

The V gene is TRBV4-1, the J gene TRBJ2-5, with D tentatively TRBD2 (6 bases). From germline, CDR1 is MGHRA and CDR2 YSYEKL. The CDR3 is made up of 13 amino acids. V was trimmed by 4 bases and J by 4 bases, leaving 10 bases between them. The DNA for the CDR3 is TGCGCCAGCAGCCTTGGGACTTCAGAGACCCAGTACTTC. It specifies CASSLGTSETQYF.

The rearrangement links TRBV29-1 to TRBJ1-2; possibly TRBD1 for D (6 bases). Germline CDR1 SQVTM, CDR2 ANQGSEA. The CDR3 is 13 amino acids. V lost 6 bases, J lost 3 bases, and 14 bases lay in between. DNA for the CDR3: TGCAGCGTAGTACAGGGTGCCTACTATGGCTACACCTTC. Translating it yields CSVVQGAYYGYTF.

This clone occurred a few times. The rearrangement joins TRBV6-1 to TRBJ1-1; no clear D. Germline V gene sequence: CDR1 MNHNS, CDR2 SASEGT. The CDR3 totals 12 residues. Trimming took 3 bases from V and 3 from J, leaving 5 bases between them. DNA of the CDR3: TGTGCCAGCAGTGACGGAGACACTGAAGCTTTCTTT. It specifies CASSDGDTEAFF.